The sequence of this T cell receptor beta chain was determined in a study of blood T cell repertoires in COVID-19. Study details: Material from acute and convalescent COVID-19 was sourced from the United States, Italy and Spain. Sources were T cells, B-cell-depleted T cells, or PBMCs; the material itself was cDNA or gDNA.

Generated by immunoSEQ multiplex PCR, the TCRdb table keeps only in-frame clones and is missing some. The sample has some 160,000 clones; roughly 80% are singletons. Trimming cost V 7 bases and J 0 bases, with 13 bases left between them. The CDR3 loop spans 15 amino acids. Looked up from germline, CDR1 is MNHEY and CDR2 is SVGAGI. All enrollees were roughly 18 to 95 years old and from some 24 US areas. Two consecutive negative NP/OP PCR tests, clearance, or resolved symptoms defined Cohort 3 recovery. This chain connects TRBV6-5 to TRBJ1-5, with TRBD1 as a possible D gene (5 bases). The source of this sequence is a woman in her 50s who had recovered from COVID-19. Source material: PBMCs or T cells enriched from blood (not recorded which). CDR3 sequence: CASIDRGYSNQPQHF. CDR3 sequence (DNA): TGTGCCAGCATCGACAGAGGATATAGCAATCAGCCCCAGCATTTT.